The present T cell receptor (beta chain) was sequenced within a study of T cells in narcolepsy. The protocol was immunoSEQ multiplex PCR, while the TCRdb copy is restricted to in-frame clones and leaves out a portion. The sample yields about 13,000 clones, about 89% seen once. From germline, CDR1 is MNHEY and CDR2 SMNVEV (reference sequence). V lost 1 base and J 3 bases, leaving 12 bases between the germline ends. CDR3 size: 15 residues. This chain joins TRBV27 and TRBJ2-5, with a weak D call TRBD1 (6 bases). This clonotype was sampled from a human donor with narcolepsy. What was sequenced was CD45RA- memory CD4+ T cells from PBMCs. CDR3 nucleotides: TGTGCCAGCAGTTTATACAGGGCCCCCGAAGAGACCCAGTACTTC. It specifies CASSLYRAPEETQYF.